Below, 5 T cell receptor beta chains from the same sample are listed, as sequenced in a study of blood T cell repertoires in COVID-19. Repertoires were generated with immunoSEQ multiplex PCR, while TCRdb's copy carries only in-frame clones and drops some. The table lists 250,000 or so clones, about 86% of them singletons, with 6.2% in the top ten. Sequenced: peripheral blood. These receptors came from a man aged 55 to 70 with acute or convalescent COVID-19.

The chain is built from TRBV11-2 and TRBJ2-3; no definite D call. The CDR3 spans 13 residues. Germline V gene lookup returns CDR1 SGHAT and CDR2 FQNNGV. V was shortened by 6 bases and J by 2 bases, with 9 bases between the two germline ends. CDR3 in amino acids: CASRGYFTDTQYF. In nucleotides, the CDR3 is TGTGCCAGCAGGGGCTACTTCACAGATACGCAGTATTTT.

V usage is TRBV18 and J usage is TRBJ2-5; 8 bases align to TRBD2. The CDR3 runs 15 residues. J lost 2 bases, V lost 3 bases, and 5 bases had no gene match. Germline CDR1 and CDR2: KGHSH and LQKENI. The CDR3 nucleotides are TGTGCCAGCTCACCTTTAGCGGGGAAGCAAGAGACCCAGTACTTC. Translating it yields CASSPLAGKQETQYF. The complete variable domain, with remaining parts taken from reference TRBV18 and TRBJ2-5, reads NAGVMQNPRHLVRRRGQEARLRCSPMKGHSHVYWYRQLPEEGLKFMVYLQKENIIDESGMPKERFSAEFPKEGPSILRIQQVVRGDSAAYFCASSPLAGKQETQYFGPGTRLLVL.

The table lists this clone with a count of one. J is TRBJ1-3 and V is TRBV19; perhaps TRBD1 as D (5 bases). CDR3 length equals 17 residues. Germline V gene sequence: CDR1 LNHDA, CDR2 SQIVND (reference sequence). V was shortened by 10 bases and J by 4 bases, with 26 bases between the two germline ends. CDR3 DNA: TGTGCCACCGGCCGGGCGCGGGCTCGGGGGTCAGGAAACACCATATATTTT. Its protein is CATGRARARGSGNTIYF. The whole variable domain, filled in from reference TRBV19 and TRBJ1-3, reads DGGITQSPKYLFRKEGQNVTLSCEQNLNHDAMYWYRQDPGQGLRLIYYSQIVNDFQKGDIAEGYSVSREKKESFPLTVTSAQKNPTAFYLCATGRARARGSGNTIYFGEGSWLTVV.

V and J are TRBV4-3 and TRBJ2-7, with D uncertain. In germline, CDR1 is LGHNA, CDR2 YSLEER. CDR3 size: 15 residues. The V end lost 0 bases, the J end lost 2 bases, and 11 bases lay between the germline ends. CDR3 sequence reads: CASSQEIVQAYEQYF. The CDR3 DNA follows: TGCGCCAGCAGCCAAGAGATAGTTCAAGCCTACGAGCAGTACTTC.

The rearrangement uses TRBV4-3 and TRBJ1-1, with 7 nucleotides matching TRBD1. Per germline, CDR1 LGHNA and CDR2 YSLEER. The CDR3 totals 15 residues. Trimming cost V 4 bases and J 3 bases; bases outside gene matches: 8. CDR3 in amino acids: CASSRDREEDTEAFF. CDR3 nucleotides: TGCGCCAGCAGCCGAGACAGGGAGGAAGACACTGAAGCTTTCTTT.